This T cell receptor (beta chain) derives from a study of shared clonotypes between healthy human individuals. As for the study in general: Each donor's CD8 memory used one plate, CD8 naive two, each CD4 subset three.

In regard to this clone: The antigen remains undetermined.

Naive CD4+ cells were CD45RA-selected; the remaining cells were memory. Study-wide findings and caveats: A generally larger estimated richness was seen in naive subsets than in memory subsets.

For sorted subsets, roughly 200 ng DNA per replicate equaled roughly 29,000 T cell genomes. Libraries were prepared by immunoSEQ multiplex PCR; TCRdb keeps only in-frame clonotypes and omits some of them. Of approximately 1.4 million clones in the sample, 95% to 99% were seen once. Germline CDR1 reads SGHNT; CDR2 reads YYREEE (reference sequence). V shed 4 bases and J 7 bases; nucleotides not matched to a gene: 7. This CDR3 has 14 residues. The sample was naive CD4+ T cells sorted from blood. Subset given: CD45RA+ positively selected. The rearrangement uses TRBV5-4 and TRBJ2-2, with 7 bases lining up with TRBD1. The sequence was collected from a man aged 25-45 years in good health. CDR3 protein: CASSTATGLGELFF. Written as DNA, the CDR3 is TGTGCCAGCAGCACCGCGACAGGGCTCGGGGAGCTGTTTTTT.